The T cell receptor beta chain described here comes from a study of cytomegalovirus exposure and HLA in healthy donors. Whole-study results and caveats: The tendency of first-cohort TCR clusters to co-occur in the 130 or so validation repertoires was identified by a subsequent analysis. Some TCR beta chains (roughly 150 of them) were listed as cytomegalovirus-associated.

The germline V and J ends were trimmed by 4 bases and 4 bases, with 12 bases remaining between them. This CDR3 comprises 14 residues. The germline CDR1 and CDR2 sequences are SGHKS and YYEKEE (reference sequence). Note on this clone: What it recognizes is unknown.

The donors were members of the roughly 120-subject validation cohort (separate from the roughly 700-subject first cohort). TCRdb's table, derived via immunoSEQ multiplex PCR, lists solely in-frame clones and lacks some. The sample has a few hundred thousand clones; more than 80% are singletons. The material sequenced was PBMCs. This receptor was identified in a woman under 30 in good health and CMV-seronegative. The gene calls are TRBV5-5 and TRBJ1-3, with D unclear. The CDR3 DNA follows: TGTGCCAGCAGCCACCCGGCGAGGGGAAACACCATATATTTT. The encoded protein is CASSHPARGNTIYF.